These 18 T cell receptor beta chains share one sample of origin, sequenced in a study of T cell repertoires in cytomegalovirus infection. TCRdb reanalysed the reads using MiXCR and keeps one entry per CDR3 protein. The table lists about 900,000 distinct CDR3 sequences, roughly 30% of them singletons. These receptors' antigens are unknown. The material was cultured CD8+ T cells from PBMCs, obtained from culture after CMV antigen stimulation. The source is a human donor in good health (CMV status not recorded). Some clones in this sample may be carry-over from other donors' samples.

V and J are TRBV6-2 or TRBV6-3 and TRBJ2-3; the match to TRBD2 covers 7 bases. Unmatched junction bases numbered 7, after V lost 6 bases and J lost 1 base. The CDR3 runs 15 residues. The germline gives CDR1 MNHEY, CDR2 SVGEGT. DNA for the CDR3: TGTGCCAGCAGAGACGGGGGGAGGGGCACAGATACGCAGTATTTT. Translation gives CASRDGGRGTDTQYF.

This sequence joins TRBV2 and TRBJ2-3, with D possibly being TRBD1 (6 bases). The V gene lost 7 bases and the J gene lost 1 base, with 15 bases spanning the gap. The CDR3 is 15 amino acids. From germline, CDR1 is SNHLY and CDR2 FYNNEI. CDR3 in DNA: TGTGCCAGCAAAACTCGACAGGCCGGCACAGATACGCAGTATTTT. Its translation is CASKTRQAGTDTQYF. Drawing the rest from reference TRBV2 and TRBJ2-3, the complete variable domain is EPEVTQTPSHQVTQMGQEVILRCVPISNHLYFYWYRQILGQKVEFLVSFYNNEISEKSEIFDDQFSVERPDGSNFTLKIRSTKLEDSAMYFCASKTRQAGTDTQYFGPGTRLTVL.

The chain employs TRBV7-4 and TRBJ1-1, with D tentatively TRBD1 (5 bases). The germline gives CDR1 SGHVT, CDR2 SQSDAQ. Trimming pared 1 base from V and 3 bases from J, leaving 15 bases between. This CDR3 is 16 amino acids long. The CDR3 loop is CASSLGEVRADTEAFF. The CDR3 DNA reads TGTGCCAGCAGCTTAGGGGAGGTCAGGGCGGACACTGAAGCTTTCTTT.

This chain connects TRBV27 to TRBJ2-7, with 7 bases identical to TRBD1. Germline trimming cut 3 bases from V and 1 base from J; bases unmatched to any gene: 6. Looked up from germline, CDR1 is MNHEY and CDR2 is SMNVEV (reference sequence). This CDR3 region has 15 residues. The CDR3 reads CASSFAGGKSYEQYV. The CDR3 DNA reads TGTGCCAGCAGTTTTGCAGGGGGAAAATCCTACGAGCAGTACGTC.

J is TRBJ2-7 and V is TRBV27, with 7 bases aligning to TRBD2. Looked up from germline, CDR1 is MNHEY and CDR2 is SMNVEV (reference sequence). The CDR3 has 15 residues. The V and J ends lost 5 bases and 2 bases, in that order; junction bases with no gene match: 9. This chain's CDR3 is CASSPAGVGAYEQYV. The CDR3 DNA follows: TGTGCCAGCAGTCCCGCGGGGGTGGGTGCCTACGAGCAGTACGTC.

V usage is TRBV28 and J usage is TRBJ2-1, with TRBD2 matching 8 bases. CDR3 size: 16 residues. The germline V gene encodes CDR1 MDHEN and CDR2 SYDVKM. J was trimmed by 10 bases and V by 2 bases; bases with no gene match: 13. The CDR3 reads CASSLGLGGLEVEQFF. Here the CDR3 DNA reads TGTGCCAGCAGTTTAGGGCTAGGGGGACTAGAGGTGGAGCAGTTCTTC.

This chain joins TRBV6-2 or TRBV6-3 and TRBJ1-1; 9 nucleotides line up with TRBD1. Losses at the gene ends were 6 bases for V and 11 bases for J; bases not matched to a gene: 1. Germline CDR1 MNHEY, CDR2 SVGEGT. The CDR3 covers 10 residues. DNA for the CDR3: TGTGCCAGCAGACAGGGGGCGGCTTTCTTT. It specifies CASRQGAAFF.

The chain joins TRBV12-3 or TRBV12-4 to TRBJ2-1; a possible D gene is TRBD2 (5 bases). The CDR3 consists of 16 residues. Trimming cost V 3 bases and J 5 bases, with 17 bases left between them. The CDR3: CASSLFAGPPNNEQFF. DNA of the CDR3: TGTGCCAGCAGTTTGTTTGCGGGTCCTCCTAACAATGAGCAGTTCTTC.

The rearrangement uses TRBV27 and TRBJ1-1; D gene ambiguous. Germline V gene lookup returns CDR1 MNHEY and CDR2 SMNVEV (reference sequence). CDR3 length equals 11 residues. Trimming left V 5 bases short and J 3 bases short, with 4 bases between. The CDR3 nucleotides are TGTGCCAGCAGTGGGTACACTGAAGCTTTCTTT. Its translation is CASSGYTEAFF.

This clonotype was counted between two and nine times. This chain uses TRBV6-2 or TRBV6-3 with TRBJ2-1, with D unresolved. The CDR3 consists of 16 residues. V lost 5 bases and J 6 bases, leaving 20 bases between the germline ends. Germline assignment: CDR1 MNHEY and CDR2 SVGEGT. CDR3 amino acids: CASSPLGPTGPNEQFF. Written as DNA, the CDR3 is TGTGCCAGCAGTCCCCTCGGACCCACTGGGCCCAATGAGCAGTTCTTC.

The rearrangement joins TRBV4-2 to TRBJ1-6, with no clear D. Germline V gene lookup returns CDR1 LGHNA and CDR2 YNFKEQ. The CDR3 contains 16 residues. V was pared by 0 bases and J by 0 bases, with 6 bases between. CDR3: CASSQDPSSYNSPLHF. Written as DNA, the CDR3 is TGTGCCAGCAGCCAAGATCCCAGCTCCTATAATTCACCCCTCCACTTT.

The CDR3 sequence is CASSDHLLSGGATDTQYF. In DNA, the CDR3 is TGTGCCAGCAGTGACCACCTCTTGAGCGGGGGGGCGACAGATACGCAGTATTTT. The chain links TRBV2 to TRBJ2-3, with TRBD2 identical over 10 bases. Germline CDR1 is SNHLY and CDR2 is FYNNEI. The CDR3 length is 18 residues. The trim removed 3 bases at V and 3 bases at J, leaving 12 bases unmatched. Variable domain in full (rest from reference TRBV2 and TRBJ2-3): EPEVTQTPSHQVTQMGQEVILRCVPISNHLYFYWYRQILGQKVEFLVSFYNNEISEKSEIFDDQFSVERPDGSNFTLKIRSTKLEDSAMYFCASSDHLLSGGATDTQYFGPGTRLTVL.

There are many counts of this clonotype. This chain joins TRBV7-6 and TRBJ1-1; TRBD1 might be the D (5 bases). CDR1 is SGHVS, CDR2 FNYEAQ, per germline. CDR3 size: 15 residues. V was cut by 1 base and J by 4 bases, with 13 bases left in between. This chain's CDR3 is CASSLGREGFTEAFF. The DNA for the CDR3 is TGTGCCAGCAGCTTAGGCAGGGAGGGGTTCACTGAAGCTTTCTTT. The complete variable domain, with remaining parts taken from reference TRBV7-6 and TRBJ1-1, reads GAGVSQSPRYKVTKRGQDVALRCDPISGHVSLYWYRQALGQGPEFLTYFNYEAQQDKSGLPNDRFSAERPEGSISTLTIQRTEQRDSAMYRCASSLGREGFTEAFFGQGTRLTVV.

This chain links TRBV4-2 with TRBJ1-2; the D gene is possibly TRBD1 (5 bases). Germline V lookup: CDR1 LGHNA, CDR2 YNFKEQ. The CDR3 has 18 residues. Trimming removed 0 bases at V and 3 bases at J, with 20 bases between. CDR3 sequence (DNA): TGTGCCAGCAGCCAAGATATTTTGGGGACCCCGTCTTACTATGGCTACACCTTC. Translated: CASSQDILGTPSYYGYTF.

This clonotype occurred a few times. J is TRBJ2-1 and V is TRBV12-3 or TRBV12-4, with 13 bases matching TRBD2. This CDR3 region has 16 residues. The trim removed 4 bases at V and 10 bases at J, leaving 10 bases unmatched. The CDR3 loop is CASSSPGLAGLGEQFF. The CDR3 nucleotides read TGTGCCAGCAGTTCTCCGGGACTAGCGGGGCTAGGGGAGCAGTTCTTC.

The V gene is TRBV27, the J gene TRBJ2-7; D is uncertain. CDR1 and CDR2 from the germline V gene are MNHEY and SMNVEV (reference sequence). This CDR3 comprises 14 residues. V lost 5 bases to trimming and J lost 5 bases, with 16 bases between them. The CDR3 loop is CASSLTTVPDEQYF. CDR3 DNA: TGTGCCAGCAGTCTTACGACGGTACCCGACGAGCAGTACTTC.

This clonotype was found a few times. The chain couples TRBV5-1 to TRBJ2-7, with a possible D match to TRBD2 (5 bases). V lost 4 bases and J lost 1, with 21 bases in between. The CDR3 is made up of 17 amino acids. CDR1 is SGHRS and CDR2 is YFSETQ in the germline V gene. Here the CDR3 DNA reads TGCGCCAGCAGCGGGTACGGTCAGTGGGAGTCGTCCTACGAGCAGTACTTC. It specifies CASSGYGQWESSYEQYF.

This clonotype was seen only a few times. This rearrangement joins TRBV19 to TRBJ2-3, with 8 bases lining up with TRBD1. The CDR3 runs 13 residues. The junction had 6 bases not matched to a gene; V was cut back by 5 bases and J by 8 bases. Germline values: CDR1 LNHDA, CDR2 SQIVND (reference sequence). The CDR3: CASSPGQAGTQYF. The CDR3, as DNA: TGTGCCAGTAGTCCGGGACAGGCTGGTACGCAGTATTTT.